These T cell receptor beta chains were read from a single sample in a study of cytomegalovirus exposure and HLA in healthy donors. Libraries were prepared by immunoSEQ multiplex PCR; TCRdb keeps only in-frame clonotypes and omits some of them. The sample lists about 170,000 clones, approximately 80% seen once, with 0.7% to 0.95% in the top ten. The sequenced material came from PBMCs. The receptors shown here come from a woman aged 18-29 years in good health and CMV-seronegative. Both conserved end residues are part of each CDR3. Fields, in order: V gene, J gene, D gene, clone size, CDR3 DNA, CDR3 protein. The D gene is left open where the match is weak. The size field is filled for only some rows; it gives once, few, many or a size class.

V: TRBV6-1
J: TRBJ2-7
D: NA
size: few
DNA: TGTGCCAGCAGTGACAACCCGGGACAAATCTACGAGCAGTACTTC
CDR3: CASSDNPGQIYEQYF

V: TRBV12-5
J: TRBJ2-1
D: NA
size: NA
DNA: TGTGCTAGTGGTCCCCCCGGGAGCGTGTATGTCAATGAGCAGTTCTTC
CDR3: CASGPPGSVYVNEQFF

V: TRBV11-3
J: TRBJ2-1
D: NA
size: NA
DNA: TGTGCCAGCAGCTTAGGGGGGGGCTCTCTGTACAATGAGCAGTTCTTC
CDR3: CASSLGGGSLYNEQFF

V: TRBV11-2
J: TRBJ2-3
D: TRBD1
size: few
DNA: TGTGCCAGCAGCTTAGATTTAGAAATACAGGGGGGTCACACAGATACGCAGTATTTT
CDR3: CASSLDLEIQGGHTDTQYF

V: TRBV30
J: TRBJ2-6
D: NA
size: few
DNA: TGTGCCTGGAGTGGGCAAAGCTCTGGGGCCAACGTCCTGACTTTC
CDR3: CAWSGQSSGANVLTF

V: TRBV5-1
J: TRBJ1-2
D: TRBD1
size: once
DNA: TGCGCCAGCTCTGGAGGGACAGGGGACCACTATGGCTACACCTTC
CDR3: CASSGGTGDHYGYTF

V: TRBV10-3
J: TRBJ2-7
D: TRBD1
size: NA
DNA: TGTGCCATCAGTGAACCGACAGGGGGCACGGTCATTCCGTACTTC
CDR3: CAISEPTGGTVIPYF

V: TRBV6-5
J: TRBJ2-2
D: TRBD1
size: few
DNA: TGTGCCATCCGGGACAGAAACACCGGGGAGCTGTTTTTT
CDR3: CAIRDRNTGELFF

V: TRBV6-4
J: TRBJ2-2
D: TRBD2
size: NA
DNA: TGTGCCAGCAGCGACGGACTAGCGGGAGACACCGGGGAGCTGTTTTTT
CDR3: CASSDGLAGDTGELFF

V: TRBV4-1
J: TRBJ2-1
D: TRBD2
size: NA
DNA: TGCGCCAGCAGTACTAGCGGGAAATACAATGAGCAGTTCTTC
CDR3: CASSTSGKYNEQFF

V: TRBV7-8
J: TRBJ2-5
D: NA
size: NA
DNA: TGTGCCAGCAGCTTAAGTGGAGAGGGTCAAGAGACCCAGTACTTC
CDR3: CASSLSGEGQETQYF

V: TRBV5-8
J: TRBJ1-1
D: NA
size: NA
DNA: TGTGCCAGCTCCGCAGGTTACAACACTGAAGCTTTCTTT
CDR3: CASSAGYNTEAFF

V: TRBV6-5
J: TRBJ1-5
D: NA
size: NA
DNA: TGTGCCAGCAGTTCGAACCGGGGGGATAGCAATCAGCCCCAGCATTTT
CDR3: CASSSNRGDSNQPQHF

V: TRBV12-5
J: TRBJ2-5
D: NA
size: NA
DNA: TGTGCTAGTGGTTTAGGAGGGCAAGAGACCCAGTACTTC
CDR3: CASGLGGQETQYF

V: TRBV28
J: TRBJ1-1
D: NA
size: NA
DNA: TGTGCCAGCAGTTTACACGGACAGCAGAACACTGAAGCTTTCTTT
CDR3: CASSLHGQQNTEAFF

V: TRBV7-6
J: TRBJ1-1
D: NA
size: once
DNA: TGTGCCAGCAGCGTCGCGGGCGCAGCTGAAGCTTTCTTT
CDR3: CASSVAGAAEAFF

V: TRBV19
J: TRBJ2-7
D: TRBD1
size: few
DNA: TGTGCCAGTAGTGCCGGGACAGAAAATTACGAGCAGTACTTC
CDR3: CASSAGTENYEQYF

V: TRBV13
J: TRBJ1-2
D: NA
size: NA
DNA: TGTGCCAGCAGCTTAGGGCAGGGTCATGGCTACACCTTC
CDR3: CASSLGQGHGYTF

V: TRBV5-8
J: TRBJ2-7
D: NA
size: NA
DNA: TGTGCCAGCAGCCGGGGGGGACAGCCAGTTCCATGGTACTTC
CDR3: CASSRGGQPVPWYF

V: TRBV28
J: TRBJ2-7
D: NA
size: few
DNA: TGTGCCAGCAGTCCCCCAGACACCTACGAGCAGTACTTC
CDR3: CASSPPDTYEQYF

V: TRBV7-8
J: TRBJ2-3
D: NA
size: NA
DNA: TGTGCCAGCAGCAAAGGTCTCTCGCGGGACACAGATACGCAGTATTTT
CDR3: CASSKGLSRDTDTQYF

V: TRBV11-1
J: TRBJ2-7
D: TRBD2
size: NA
DNA: TGTGCCAGCAGCTCTTCATTTAGCGGGATCTCCTACGAGCAGTACTTC
CDR3: CASSSSFSGISYEQYF

V: TRBV15
J: TRBJ2-7
D: NA
size: NA
DNA: TGTGCCACCAGCATTCCTACCAAGACGGGACAAAACTACGAGCAGTACTTC
CDR3: CATSIPTKTGQNYEQYF

V: TRBV15
J: TRBJ2-6
D: NA
size: once
DNA: TGTGCCACCAGCAGACCGCGAGGAGCTGGGGCCAACGTCCTGACTTTC
CDR3: CATSRPRGAGANVLTF

V: TRBV28
J: TRBJ1-2
D: NA
size: NA
DNA: TGTGCCAGCGATACAGTTAACTATGGCTACACCTTC
CDR3: CASDTVNYGYTF

V: TRBV28
J: TRBJ1-3
D: TRBD1
size: NA
DNA: TGTGCCAGCAGTATAAACCTCCCGACAGGGGCTGGAAACACCATATATTTT
CDR3: CASSINLPTGAGNTIYF

V: TRBV5-5
J: TRBJ2-3
D: NA
size: NA
DNA: TGTGCCAGCGGGATCGGGAGTACCTATACGCAGTATTTT
CDR3: CASGIGSTYTQYF

V: TRBV20-1
J: TRBJ2-1
D: TRBD2
size: NA
DNA: TGCAGCCCGATGCGGGAGATCGCGCAGTTCTTC
CDR3: CSPMREIAQFF

V: TRBV10-1
J: TRBJ2-1
D: NA
size: NA
DNA: TGCGCCAGCAGTGAAGGCCCTAGTTTACGCAATGAGCAGTTCTTC
CDR3: CASSEGPSLRNEQFF

V: TRBV5-1
J: TRBJ2-7
D: TRBD1
size: once
DNA: TGCGCCAGCAGGACAGGGGATGTATTCTCCAACGAGCAGTACTTC
CDR3: CASRTGDVFSNEQYF

V: TRBV7-6
J: TRBJ1-5
D: NA
size: once
DNA: TGTGCCAGCAGCTTAGCCCCCGACTGGAGCAATCAGCCCCAGCATTTT
CDR3: CASSLAPDWSNQPQHF

V: TRBV27
J: TRBJ2-3
D: TRBD2
size: NA
DNA: TGTGCCACCCGAAGGACTAGCGGGAGAGGATCTAGCACAGATACGCAGTATTTT
CDR3: CATRRTSGRGSSTDTQYF

V: TRBV9
J: TRBJ1-1
D: TRBD1
size: NA
DNA: TGTGCCAGCAGCATCGCGACAGGGGTGAACACTGAAGCTTTCTTT
CDR3: CASSIATGVNTEAFF

V: TRBV6-5
J: TRBJ2-5
D: TRBD2
size: NA
DNA: TGTGCCAGCAGGACTAGCGGGCCAACGACCCAGTACTTC
CDR3: CASRTSGPTTQYF

V: TRBV19
J: TRBJ2-2
D: NA
size: NA
DNA: TGTGCCAGTAGGAGACTTTCACAGGGGGGAGGGGACACCGGGGAGCTGTTTTTT
CDR3: CASRRLSQGGGDTGELFF

V: TRBV30
J: TRBJ2-1
D: NA
size: NA
DNA: TGTGCCTGGAGTACGCTAGCGCCTTCCTACAATGAGCAGTTCTTC
CDR3: CAWSTLAPSYNEQFF

V: TRBV28
J: TRBJ2-1
D: NA
size: NA
DNA: TGTGCCAGCAGTTTTGTATCTGGTTGGAGCTCCTACAATGAGCAGTTCTTC
CDR3: CASSFVSGWSSYNEQFF

V: TRBV7-9
J: TRBJ2-5
D: TRBD2
size: NA
DNA: TGTGCCAGCAGCCCCCGCCGGGTGGCTAGCGGGCAAGAGACCCAGTACTTC
CDR3: CASSPRRVASGQETQYF

V: TRBV19
J: TRBJ2-3
D: NA
size: NA
DNA: TGTGCCAGTAGTCCCAGGAGGGTGTACACAGATACGCAGTATTTT
CDR3: CASSPRRVYTDTQYF

V: TRBV5-1
J: TRBJ2-7
D: TRBD2
size: few
DNA: TGCGCCAGCAGCTTGGGACTAGCGGGGAGCTCCTACGAGCAGTACTTC
CDR3: CASSLGLAGSSYEQYF

V: TRBV2
J: TRBJ2-7
D: TRBD2
size: NA
DNA: TGTGCCAGCAGTGAAAGCGGGAGTGGGGGCGAGCAGTACTTC
CDR3: CASSESGSGGEQYF

V: TRBV7-8
J: TRBJ2-7
D: TRBD2
size: few
DNA: TGTGCCAGCAGCCTCCCCTTACGACTAGCGGCACCATCCTACGAGCAGTACTTC
CDR3: CASSLPLRLAAPSYEQYF

V: TRBV12-2
J: TRBJ1-5
D: NA
size: NA
DNA: TGTGCAAGTCGCTACCCCCCGGGTGTAAATCAGCCCCAGCATTTT
CDR3: CASRYPPGVNQPQHF

V: TRBV7-8
J: TRBJ2-7
D: TRBD1
size: once
DNA: TGTGCCAGCAGCCGGAGAGGGACAGGGATCGAGCAGTACTTC
CDR3: CASSRRGTGIEQYF

V: TRBV7-2
J: TRBJ2-5
D: NA
size: NA
DNA: TGTGCCAGCAGCGCCAGACTGAGCCAAGAGACCCAGTACTTC
CDR3: CASSARLSQETQYF

V: TRBV9
J: TRBJ2-2
D: NA
size: once
DNA: TGTGCCAGCAGCGGTGGGACTTCGAACACCGGGGAGCTGTTTTTT
CDR3: CASSGGTSNTGELFF

V: TRBV6-5
J: TRBJ2-7
D: TRBD1
size: NA
DNA: TGTGCCAGCAGTAGACAGGGTAGCTCCTACGAGCAGTACTTC
CDR3: CASSRQGSSYEQYF

V: TRBV13
J: TRBJ2-5
D: NA
size: NA
DNA: TGTGCCAGCAGCGACAGCGATCGGAGACGGGAGACCCAGTACTTC
CDR3: CASSDSDRRRETQYF

V: TRBV7-2
J: TRBJ2-1
D: TRBD2
size: NA
DNA: TGTGCCAGCAGCGCCAGACTAGCGGGACACTACAATGAGCAGTTCTTC
CDR3: CASSARLAGHYNEQFF